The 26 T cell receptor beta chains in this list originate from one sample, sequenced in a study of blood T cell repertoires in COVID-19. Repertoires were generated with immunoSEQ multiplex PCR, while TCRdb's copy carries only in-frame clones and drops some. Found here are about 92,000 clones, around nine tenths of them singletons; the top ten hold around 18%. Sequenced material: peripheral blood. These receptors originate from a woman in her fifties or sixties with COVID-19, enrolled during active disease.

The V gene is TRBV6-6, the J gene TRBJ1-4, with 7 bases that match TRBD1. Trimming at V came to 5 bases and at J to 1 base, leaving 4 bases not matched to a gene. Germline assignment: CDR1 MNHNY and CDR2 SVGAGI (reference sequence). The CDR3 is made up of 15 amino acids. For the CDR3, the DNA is TGTGCCAGCAGTACATACAGGGGAACTAATGAAAAACTGTTTTTT. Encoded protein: CASSTYRGTNEKLFF.

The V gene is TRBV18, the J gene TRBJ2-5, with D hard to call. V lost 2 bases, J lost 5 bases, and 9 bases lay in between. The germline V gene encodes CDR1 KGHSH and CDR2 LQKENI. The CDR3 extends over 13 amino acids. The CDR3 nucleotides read TGTGCCAGCTCACCAAGTCCGGTCGAGACCCAGTACTTC. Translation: CASSPSPVETQYF.

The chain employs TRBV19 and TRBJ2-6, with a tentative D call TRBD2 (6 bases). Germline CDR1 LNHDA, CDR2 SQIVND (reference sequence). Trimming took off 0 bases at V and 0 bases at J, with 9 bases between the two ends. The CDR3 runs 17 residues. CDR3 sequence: CASSIDRDFSGANVLTF. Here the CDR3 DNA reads TGTGCCAGTAGTATAGATAGGGACTTCTCTGGGGCCAACGTCCTGACTTTC.

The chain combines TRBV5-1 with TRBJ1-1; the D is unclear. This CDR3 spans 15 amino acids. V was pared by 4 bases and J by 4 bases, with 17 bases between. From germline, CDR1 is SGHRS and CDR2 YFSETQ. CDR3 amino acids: CASSRLGEGVTEAFF. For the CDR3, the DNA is TGCGCCAGCAGCCGCCTCGGGGAGGGTGTCACTGAAGCTTTCTTT.

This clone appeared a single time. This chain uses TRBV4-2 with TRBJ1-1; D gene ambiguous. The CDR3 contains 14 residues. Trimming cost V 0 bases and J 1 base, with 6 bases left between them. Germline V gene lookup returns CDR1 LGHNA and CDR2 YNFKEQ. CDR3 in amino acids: CASSQDLGNTEAFF. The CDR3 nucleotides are TGTGCCAGCAGCCAAGATCTAGGGAACACTGAAGCTTTCTTT.

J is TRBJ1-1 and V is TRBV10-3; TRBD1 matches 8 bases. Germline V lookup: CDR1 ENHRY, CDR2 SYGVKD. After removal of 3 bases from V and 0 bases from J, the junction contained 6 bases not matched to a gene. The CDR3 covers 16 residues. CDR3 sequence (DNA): TGTGCCATCAGTGAAAGGACAGGGCTCGTGAACACTGAAGCTTTCTTT. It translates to CAISERTGLVNTEAFF.

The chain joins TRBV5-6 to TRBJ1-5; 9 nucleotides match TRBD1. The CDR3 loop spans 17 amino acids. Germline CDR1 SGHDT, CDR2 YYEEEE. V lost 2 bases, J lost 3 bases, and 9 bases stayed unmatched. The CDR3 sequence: CASSFRPRTGDNQPQHF. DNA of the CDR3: TGTGCCAGCAGCTTTCGACCCCGGACAGGGGACAATCAGCCCCAGCATTTT. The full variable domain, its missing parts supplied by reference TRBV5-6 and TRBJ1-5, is DAGVTQSPTHLIKTRGQQVTLRCSPKSGHDTVSWYQQALGQGPQFIFQYYEEEERQRGNFPDRFSGHQFPNYSSELNVNALLLGDSALYLCASSFRPRTGDNQPQHFGDGTRLSIL.

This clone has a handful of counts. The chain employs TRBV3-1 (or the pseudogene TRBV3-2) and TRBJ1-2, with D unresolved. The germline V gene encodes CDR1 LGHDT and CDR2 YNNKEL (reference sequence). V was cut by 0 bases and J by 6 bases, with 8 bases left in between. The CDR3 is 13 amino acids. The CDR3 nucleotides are TGTGCCAGCAGCCAAGAGCGAGGGCATGGCTACACCTTC. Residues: CASSQERGHGYTF.

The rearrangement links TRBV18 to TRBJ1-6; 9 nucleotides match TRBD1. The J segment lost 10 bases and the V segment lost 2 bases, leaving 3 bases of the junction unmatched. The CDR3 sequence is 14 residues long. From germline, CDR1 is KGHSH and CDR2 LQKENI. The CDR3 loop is CASSPVDRGSPLHF. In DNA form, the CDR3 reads TGTGCCAGCTCACCAGTCGACAGGGGGTCACCCCTCCACTTT.

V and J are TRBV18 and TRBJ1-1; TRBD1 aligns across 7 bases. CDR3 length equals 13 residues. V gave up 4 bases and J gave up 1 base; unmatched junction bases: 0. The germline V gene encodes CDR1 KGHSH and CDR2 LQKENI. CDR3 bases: TGTGCCAGCTCACGGGACAGGAACACTGAAGCTTTCTTT. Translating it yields CASSRDRNTEAFF.

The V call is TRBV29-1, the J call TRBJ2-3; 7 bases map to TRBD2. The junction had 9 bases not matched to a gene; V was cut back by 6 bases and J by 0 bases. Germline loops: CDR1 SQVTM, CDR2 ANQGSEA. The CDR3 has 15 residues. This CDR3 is CSVVGLVGSTDTQYF. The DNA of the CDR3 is TGCAGCGTCGTAGGACTAGTTGGCAGCACAGATACGCAGTATTTT.

The CDR3 sequence: CASSPRDTAYEQYF. CDR3 nucleotides: TGCGCCAGCAGCCCCCGGGACACCGCCTACGAGCAGTACTTC. V is TRBV4-1 and J is TRBJ2-7, with D possibly TRBD1 on 6 matching bases. The germline V and J ends were trimmed by 4 bases and 2 bases, with 12 bases remaining between them. The germline CDR1 and CDR2 sequences are MGHRA and YSYEKL. The CDR3 loop spans 14 amino acids.

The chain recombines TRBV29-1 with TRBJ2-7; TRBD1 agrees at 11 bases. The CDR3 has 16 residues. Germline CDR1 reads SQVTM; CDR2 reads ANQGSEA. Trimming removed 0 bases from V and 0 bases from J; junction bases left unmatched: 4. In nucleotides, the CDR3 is TGCAGCGTTGAAGAGACCGGGACAGGGGGCTCCTACGAGCAGTACTTC. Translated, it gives CSVEETGTGGSYEQYF.

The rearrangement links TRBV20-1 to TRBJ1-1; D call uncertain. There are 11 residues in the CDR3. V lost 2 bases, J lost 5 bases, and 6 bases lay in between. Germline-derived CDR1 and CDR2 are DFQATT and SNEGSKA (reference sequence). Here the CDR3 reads CSARYRTEAFF. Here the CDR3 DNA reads TGCAGTGCTAGATACCGGACTGAAGCTTTCTTT.

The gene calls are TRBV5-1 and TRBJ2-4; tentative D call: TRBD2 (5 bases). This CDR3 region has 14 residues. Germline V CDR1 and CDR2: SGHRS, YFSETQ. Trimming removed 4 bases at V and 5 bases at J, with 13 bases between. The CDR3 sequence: CASSLARRENIQYF. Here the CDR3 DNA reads TGCGCCAGCAGCCTTGCCAGGCGGGAAAACATTCAGTACTTC.

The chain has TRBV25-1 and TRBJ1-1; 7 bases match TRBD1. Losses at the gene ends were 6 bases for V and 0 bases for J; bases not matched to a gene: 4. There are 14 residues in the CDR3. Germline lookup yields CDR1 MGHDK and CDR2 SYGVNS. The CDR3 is CASRADRVNTEAFF. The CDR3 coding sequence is TGTGCCAGCAGAGCCGACAGGGTGAACACTGAAGCTTTCTTT.

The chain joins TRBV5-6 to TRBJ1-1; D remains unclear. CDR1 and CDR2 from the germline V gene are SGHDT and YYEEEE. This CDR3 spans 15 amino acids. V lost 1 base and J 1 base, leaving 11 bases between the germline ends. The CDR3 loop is CASSLLGPQNTEAFF. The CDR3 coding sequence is TGTGCCAGCAGCTTGCTTGGGCCCCAGAACACTGAAGCTTTCTTT. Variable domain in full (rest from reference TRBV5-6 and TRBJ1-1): DAGVTQSPTHLIKTRGQQVTLRCSPKSGHDTVSWYQQALGQGPQFIFQYYEEEERQRGNFPDRFSGHQFPNYSSELNVNALLLGDSALYLCASSLLGPQNTEAFFGQGTRLTVV.

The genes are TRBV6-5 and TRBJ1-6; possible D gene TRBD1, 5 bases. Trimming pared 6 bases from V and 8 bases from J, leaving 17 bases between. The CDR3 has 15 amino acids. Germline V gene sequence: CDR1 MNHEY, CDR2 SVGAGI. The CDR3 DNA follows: TGTGCCAGCAGGGGCCCCACAGGCCCCGATTCACCCCTCCACTTT. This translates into CASRGPTGPDSPLHF.

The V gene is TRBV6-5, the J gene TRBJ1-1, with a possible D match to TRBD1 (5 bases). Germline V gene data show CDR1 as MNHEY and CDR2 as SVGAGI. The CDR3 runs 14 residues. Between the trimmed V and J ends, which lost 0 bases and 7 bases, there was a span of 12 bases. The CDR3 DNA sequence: TGTGCCAGCAGTTACTCGACAGAGGTCTATGAAGCTTTCTTT. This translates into CASSYSTEVYEAFF.

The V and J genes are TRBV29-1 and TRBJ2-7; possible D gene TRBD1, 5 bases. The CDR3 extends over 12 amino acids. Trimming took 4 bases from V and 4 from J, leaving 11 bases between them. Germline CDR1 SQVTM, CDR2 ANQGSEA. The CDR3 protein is CSVVTASYEQYF. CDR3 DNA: TGCAGCGTTGTGACAGCTTCTTACGAGCAGTACTTC.

The CDR3 DNA follows: TGTGCCAGCAGCGCTGGGGCGCAGTTTCCCCTCAATCAGCCCCAGCATTTT. Translation gives CASSAGAQFPLNQPQHF. The rearrangement uses TRBV3-1 (or the pseudogene TRBV3-2) and TRBJ1-5; TRBD1 might be the D (5 bases). CDR1 and CDR2 from the germline V gene are LGHDT and YNNKEL (reference sequence). The CDR3 covers 17 residues. V lost 5 bases, J lost 3 bases, and 20 bases lay in between.

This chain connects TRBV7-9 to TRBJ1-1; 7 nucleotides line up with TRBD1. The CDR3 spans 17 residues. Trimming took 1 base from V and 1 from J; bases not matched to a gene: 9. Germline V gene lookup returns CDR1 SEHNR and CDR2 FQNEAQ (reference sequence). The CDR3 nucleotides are TGTGCCAGCAGCTTAGTTGGGCCAGGGGGGCCGAACACTGAAGCTTTCTTT. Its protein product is CASSLVGPGGPNTEAFF.

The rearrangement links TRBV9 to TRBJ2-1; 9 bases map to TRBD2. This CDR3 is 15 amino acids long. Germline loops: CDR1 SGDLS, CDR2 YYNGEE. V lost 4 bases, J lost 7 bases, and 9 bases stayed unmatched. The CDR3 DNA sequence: TGTGCCAGCAGCACGCCGGGACTAGCTAGTAATGAGCAGTTCTTC. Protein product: CASSTPGLASNEQFF. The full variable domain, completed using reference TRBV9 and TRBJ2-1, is DSGVTQTPKHLITATGQRVTLRCSPRSGDLSVYWYQQSLDQGLQFLIQYYNGEERAKGNILERFSAQQFPDLHSELNLSSLELGDSALYFCASSTPGLASNEQFFGPGTRLTVL.

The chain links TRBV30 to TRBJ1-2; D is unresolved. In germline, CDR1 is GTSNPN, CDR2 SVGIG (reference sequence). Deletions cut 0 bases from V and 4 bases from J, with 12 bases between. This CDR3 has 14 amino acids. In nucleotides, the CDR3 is TGTGCCTGGAGTGTACTTGTGGGCAGCTATGGCTACACCTTC. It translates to CAWSVLVGSYGYTF.

DNA of the CDR3: TGTGCCAGCGGTCAAGTTGGGCTTCGCGAGCAGTTCTTC. This codes for CASGQVGLREQFF. V usage is TRBV9 and J usage is TRBJ2-1, with D unresolved. CDR1 is SGDLS and CDR2 is YYNGEE in the germline V gene. This CDR3 region has 13 residues. The germline V and J ends were trimmed by 7 bases and 10 bases, with 18 bases remaining between them. Complete variable domain (other parts from reference TRBV9 and TRBJ2-1): DSGVTQTPKHLITATGQRVTLRCSPRSGDLSVYWYQQSLDQGLQFLIQYYNGEERAKGNILERFSAQQFPDLHSELNLSSLELGDSALYFCASGQVGLREQFFGPGTRLTVL.

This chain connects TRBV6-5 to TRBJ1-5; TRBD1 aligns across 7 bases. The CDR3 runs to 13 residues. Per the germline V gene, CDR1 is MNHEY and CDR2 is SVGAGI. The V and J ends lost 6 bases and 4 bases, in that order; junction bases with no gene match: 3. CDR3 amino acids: CASRDRENQPQHF. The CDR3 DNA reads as TGTGCCAGCAGAGACAGGGAGAATCAGCCCCAGCATTTT.